This T cell receptor (beta chain) was captured by sequencing in a study of T cells in Graves' hyperthyroidism and ophthalmopathy. This clonotype occurred many times. Exclusion of patients followed from uncontrolled infection, other autoimmune disease, pregnancy or lactation. The germline V and J ends were trimmed by 4 bases and 4 bases, with 11 bases remaining between them. The CDR3 is made up of 13 amino acids. CDR1 SGHDT and CDR2 YYEEEE come from the germline V gene. Authors of the study amplified TCR beta CDR3 regions from RNA transcripts. The HTBI primer set was used in a first-round RT-PCR of the TCR CDR3. TCRdb used MiXCR to reprocess the multiplex PCR reads, holding one entry per CDR3 protein. The sample lists about 400,000 distinct CDR3 sequences; about 14% were seen once.

The sequence derives from a man aged 50-59 years with Graves' ophthalmopathy. The sample comprised blood. The V gene is TRBV5-6, the J gene TRBJ1-1; D is perhaps TRBD1 (5 bases). This CDR3 reads CASSPGRTTEAFF. CDR3 DNA sequence: TGTGCCAGCAGCCCGGGACGGACCACTGAAGCTTTCTTT.